Presented here are 5 T cell receptor beta chains from one specimen sequenced in a study of read filtering for tumor transcriptome and immune sequencing. Molecular barcoded adaptors covering alpha/delta and beta/gamma chains were used on about 390 ng RNA. TCRdb processed the reads anew with MiXCR; each CDR3 protein has one entry. The table lists some 39,000 distinct CDR3 sequences, 11% to 15% of them singletons, with less than 20% in the top ten. Sequenced material: a population of CD138-negative cells sorted from bone marrow. All receptors come from a donor at least 40 years old with multiple myeloma.

In the case of this clonotype: This may be a read error: a much more frequent sequence differs by one nucleotide. The chain couples TRBV5-5 to TRBJ2-1; D not certain. This CDR3 comprises 12 residues. Per germline, CDR1 SGHKS and CDR2 YYEKEE (reference sequence). The CDR3 DNA sequence: TGTGCCAGCAGCTCGAGCCAGCTCGCGTCGTTATTC. Translation: CASSSSQLASLF.

This clonotype was observed at least ten times. The chain recombines TRBV6-6 with TRBJ1-1; D is ambiguous. The CDR3 is 12 residues long. Germline-derived CDR1 and CDR2 are MNHNY and SVGAGI (reference sequence). V dropped 5 bases and J dropped 4 bases, with 8 bases sitting between them. The CDR3: CASSLESTEAFF. CDR3 nucleotides: TGTGCCAGCAGTCTCGAGTCCACTGAAGCTTTCTTT.

At least ten counts were recorded for this clonotype. This chain connects TRBV20-1 to TRBJ2-3, with TRBD1 identical over 9 bases. Germline V gene lookup returns CDR1 DFQATT and CDR2 SNEGSKA (reference sequence). The length of the CDR3 is 13 residues. Trimming at V came to 5 bases and at J to 5 bases, leaving 5 bases not matched to a gene. The CDR3 nucleotides read TGCAGTGCTGCGGGACAGGGATTAGATACGCAGTATTTT. Translation gives CSAAGQGLDTQYF.

In its sample, this clonotype was seen once. The CDR3 DNA follows: TGCAGTGCTAGCCCTTTGGGGGTCGGGACCATATGCAATGAGCAGTTCTTC. This codes for CSASPLGVGTICNEQFF. The V gene is TRBV20-1, the J gene TRBJ2-1, with D possibly called TRBD1 or TRBD2 (5 bases each). CDR1 and CDR2 from the germline V gene are DFQATT and SNEGSKA (reference sequence). Trimming took off 3 bases at V and 6 bases at J, with 24 bases between the two ends. CDR3 length: 17 residues.

In the case of this clonotype: With only one base between it and a far larger clone, this is likely a read error. The rearrangement links TRBV5-6 to TRBJ2-1; unclear D gene. Germline values: CDR1 SGHDT, CDR2 YYEEEE. The CDR3 is 13 residues long. V was pared by 0 bases and J by 9 bases, with 10 bases between. The CDR3 loop is CASSLVAGSEQFF. The DNA of the CDR3 is TGTGCCAGCAGCTTGGTAGCTGGAAGTGAGCAGTTCTTC.